This TCR beta chain was observed in a study of blood T cell repertoires in COVID-19. On the study more broadly: T cells, B-cell-depleted T cells, or PBMCs provided the cDNA or gDNA that served as material.

In the original analysis: Nucleated cell counts were estimated from reference gene primer amplification. Some clones are missing from TCRdb's copy, which holds only in-frame ones; the method was immunoSEQ multiplex PCR. D and trimming come from the DNA, and the V and J calls and clone size come from that table. The repertoire holds approximately 150,000 clones, approximately 84% seen once, with roughly a tenth in the top ten. This CDR3 is 17 amino acids long. CDR1 and CDR2 from the germline V gene are SGHVS and FQNEAQ. V lost 3 bases to trimming and J lost 0 bases, with 14 bases between them. The TCR originated in a man between 65 and 85 years old with active or convalescent COVID-19. The chain links TRBV7-8 to TRBJ1-4, with D possibly TRBD1 on 5 matching bases. Sequencing was performed on peripheral blood. The CDR3 nucleotides are TGTGCCAGCAGCTTCACACGGACACTTGCAACTAATGAAAAACTGTTTTTT. It specifies CASSFTRTLATNEKLFF.